Listed here are 25 T cell receptor beta chains from one sample, sequenced in a study of OX40 agonist ivuxolimab in advanced cancers. The data were produced by immunoSEQ multiplex PCR, yet TCRdb's version contains in-frame clones alone and is incomplete. The table has under 70,000 clones, around nine tenths seen once; the top ten hold roughly 0.99%. The sequencing used CD4+ or CD8+ T cells sorted from blood, collected in a trial of the OX40 agonist ivuxolimab. All receptors derive from an adult with an advanced solid tumor such as melanoma, head and neck, liver or kidney cancer.

J is TRBJ1-1 and V is TRBV2; D is possibly TRBD1 (5 bases). V gave up 2 bases and J gave up 1 base, with 11 bases separating them. The V gene's germline CDR1 is SNHLY and CDR2 FYNNEI. CDR3 length: 15 residues. The CDR3 DNA sequence: TGTGCCAGCAGTGAACAGGGAGTCAAGAACACTGAAGCTTTCTTT. Encoded protein: CASSEQGVKNTEAFF.

The genes are TRBV10-1 and TRBJ2-3; 9 bases are a match to TRBD2. Germline V gives CDR1 WNHNN, CDR2 SYGVQD (reference sequence). The CDR3 is made up of 14 amino acids. V lost 5 bases to trimming and J lost 4 bases; unmatched junction nucleotides: 4. The CDR3 spells CASSFSGSADTQYF. Written as DNA, the CDR3 is TGCGCCAGCAGTTTTAGCGGGAGCGCAGATACGCAGTATTTT.

In nucleotides, the CDR3 is TGTGCCAGCAGCTTGGTTTCGATTAGTTTGGAAGATACGCAGTATTTT. Translated: CASSLVSISLEDTQYF. The gene calls are TRBV5-6 and TRBJ2-3; D ambiguous. This CDR3 contains 16 residues. Germline V lookup: CDR1 SGHDT, CDR2 YYEEEE. Trimming pared 0 bases from V and 5 bases from J, leaving 16 bases between.

This chain's CDR3 is CASSLASGSMGETQYF. For the CDR3, the DNA is TGTGCCAGCAGCTTAGCAAGCGGGAGCATGGGAGAGACCCAGTACTTC. The chain employs TRBV11-3 and TRBJ2-5, with 8 nucleotides matching TRBD2. This CDR3 contains 16 residues. Trimming took 1 base from V and 4 from J; bases not matched to a gene: 8. Germline lookup yields CDR1 SGHNT and CDR2 YENEEA. The full variable domain, in which reference TRBV11-3 and TRBJ2-5 provide the parts outside the CDR3, is EAGVVQSPRYKIIEKKQPVAFWCNPISGHNTLYWYLQNLGQGPELLIRYENEEAVDDSQLPKDRFSAERLKGVDSTLKIQPAELGDSAVYLCASSLASGSMGETQYFGPGTRLLVL.

The chain links TRBV2 to TRBJ2-7, with unresolved D. This CDR3 has 12 residues. The germline CDR1 and CDR2 sequences are SNHLY and FYNNEI. V was pared by 5 bases and J by 2 bases, with 7 bases between. The CDR3 bases are TGTGCCAGCAGTACCCAGCCCTACGAGCAGTACTTC. This codes for CASSTQPYEQYF.

The chain combines TRBV7-2 with TRBJ2-3; unclear D gene. CDR3 length: 11 residues. V lost 8 bases and J 6 bases, leaving 9 bases between the germline ends. Germline V gene lookup returns CDR1 SGHTA and CDR2 FQGNSA. The CDR3 sequence: CASGEWDTQYF. The CDR3 coding sequence is TGTGCCAGCGGGGAATGGGATACGCAGTATTTT.

This sequence joins TRBV4-2 and TRBJ2-3; perhaps TRBD2 as D (5 bases). The CDR3 extends over 15 amino acids. Trimming left V 4 bases short and J 0 bases short, with 11 bases between. Germline assignment: CDR1 LGHNA and CDR2 YNFKEQ. The DNA for the CDR3 is TGTGCCAGCAGCCTGATTCGGGGAAGCACAGATACGCAGTATTTT. It encodes CASSLIRGSTDTQYF.

This clone was detected only a few times. DNA for the CDR3: TGTGCCAGCAGTTCGCCGGGACTAGCGGCAGGAGAGACCCAGTACTTC. Translation: CASSSPGLAAGETQYF. The chain couples TRBV6-5 to TRBJ2-5; TRBD2 agrees at 11 bases. V lost 4 bases, J lost 4 bases, and 8 bases stayed unmatched. This CDR3 is 16 amino acids long. CDR1 and CDR2 from the germline V gene are MNHEY and SVGAGI.

Only one count was recorded for this clone. This chain joins TRBV6-6 and TRBJ2-7, with a weak D call TRBD1 (6 bases). V was clipped by 4 bases and J by 1 base, with 11 bases between them. The germline gives CDR1 MNHNY, CDR2 SVGAGI (reference sequence). The length of the CDR3 is 14 residues. The DNA of the CDR3 is TGTGCCAGCAGTTTGGTAGGACAGTCCTACGAGCAGTACTTC. It codes for CASSLVGQSYEQYF.

This clone was seen only once. V and J are TRBV4-3 and TRBJ2-2, with TRBD2 as a possible D gene (6 bases). Germline V lookup: CDR1 LGHNA, CDR2 YSLEER. The CDR3 covers 19 residues. The V gene lost 0 bases and the J gene lost 8 bases, with 25 bases spanning the gap. The CDR3 protein is CASSQDSRPATTSPGELFF. In DNA, the CDR3 is TGCGCCAGCAGCCAAGATTCGCGCCCCGCGACAACTAGCCCGGGGGAGCTGTTTTTT.

This clone occurred once. This chain connects TRBV30 to TRBJ2-5, with unresolved D. The CDR3 length is 12 residues. Trimming pared 7 bases from V and 0 bases from J, leaving 9 bases between. Germline V lookup: CDR1 GTSNPN, CDR2 SVGIG (reference sequence). This CDR3 reads CASLRYQETQYF. The CDR3 DNA reads as TGTGCCTCCCTCCGCTACCAAGAGACCCAGTACTTC. Looking up the rest from reference TRBV30 and TRBJ2-5 gives the full variable domain: SQTIHQWPATLVQPVGSPLSLECTVEGTSNPNLYWYRQAAGRGLQLLFYSVGIGQISSEVPQNLSASRPQDRQFILSSKKLLLSDSGFYLCASLRYQETQYFGPGTRLLVL.

This chain links TRBV2 with TRBJ1-5, with D unresolved. Germline CDR1 is SNHLY and CDR2 is FYNNEI. This CDR3 spans 11 amino acids. The V gene lost 3 bases and the J gene lost 10 bases, with 7 bases spanning the gap. The CDR3 DNA follows: TGTGCCAGCAGTGACATCGGTCCCCAGCATTTT. Protein: CASSDIGPQHF.

The V call is TRBV27, the J call TRBJ1-2; weak D call: TRBD1 (5 bases). V lost 1 base and J 5 bases, leaving 14 bases between the germline ends. From germline, CDR1 is MNHEY and CDR2 SMNVEV (reference sequence). The CDR3 loop spans 15 amino acids. The CDR3 region is CASSLFRQDIYGYTF. The CDR3, as DNA: TGTGCCAGCAGTTTATTTCGCCAGGACATTTATGGCTACACCTTC.

This clone was observed a few times. The chain couples TRBV28 to TRBJ1-2; TRBD1 aligns across 9 bases. CDR1 is MDHEN, CDR2 SYDVKM, per germline. V was clipped by 5 bases and J by 4 bases; unmatched bases: 2. The CDR3 is 13 residues long. CDR3 residues: CASSRQGGYGYTF. CDR3 DNA sequence: TGTGCCAGCAGTAGACAGGGGGGCTATGGCTACACCTTC.

The chain combines TRBV5-1 with TRBJ1-4; D ambiguous. From germline, CDR1 is SGHRS and CDR2 YFSETQ. The CDR3 is 16 residues long. The V gene lost 0 bases and the J gene lost 7 bases, with 16 bases spanning the gap. In DNA, the CDR3 is TGCGCCAGCAGCTTGGCCCCATCCGGAGCGGGTGAAAAACTGTTTTTT. Translating gives CASSLAPSGAGEKLFF. The full variable domain, with the rest looked up from reference TRBV5-1 and TRBJ1-4, is KAGVTQTPRYLIKTRGQQVTLSCSPISGHRSVSWYQQTPGQGLQFLFEYFSETQRNKGNFPGRFSGRQFSNSRSEMNVSTLELGDSALYLCASSLAPSGAGEKLFFGSGTQLSVL.

This chain joins TRBV25-1 and TRBJ1-1; D is perhaps TRBD1 (5 bases). The CDR3 has 14 amino acids. CDR1 is MGHDK, CDR2 SYGVNS, per germline. Trimming took off 6 bases at V and 7 bases at J, with 18 bases between the two ends. The CDR3: CASSRRTGAGEAFF. The CDR3 DNA reads as TGTGCCAGCAGCCGTCGAACAGGCGCCGGTGAAGCTTTCTTT.

This chain connects TRBV9 to TRBJ1-1; TRBD1 might be the D (5 bases). Germline lookup yields CDR1 SGDLS and CDR2 YYNGEE. The CDR3 is made up of 12 amino acids. Deletions cut 4 bases from V and 11 bases from J, with 15 bases between. The CDR3 nucleotides are TGTGCCAGCAGCAGAGAGGGAGGGGAGGCTTTCTTT. It codes for CASSREGGEAFF. The full variable domain, rest sourced from reference TRBV9 and TRBJ1-1, is DSGVTQTPKHLITATGQRVTLRCSPRSGDLSVYWYQQSLDQGLQFLIQYYNGEERAKGNILERFSAQQFPDLHSELNLSSLELGDSALYFCASSREGGEAFFGQGTRLTVV.

The chain joins TRBV14 to TRBJ1-3; D is uncertain. V was shortened by 1 base and J by 5 bases, with 6 bases between the two germline ends. The V gene's germline CDR1 is SGHDN and CDR2 FVKESK. The length of the CDR3 is 13 residues. CDR3 sequence reads: CASSQGMRNTIYF. Here the CDR3 DNA reads TGTGCCAGCAGCCAAGGGATGAGAAACACCATATATTTT. The full variable domain, rest sourced from reference TRBV14 and TRBJ1-3, is EAGVTQFPSHSVIEKGQTVTLRCDPISGHDNLYWYRRVMGKEIKFLLHFVKESKQDESGMPNNRFLAERTGGTYSTLKVQPAELEDSGVYFCASSQGMRNTIYFGEGSWLTVV.

The chain carries TRBV6-1 and TRBJ2-5, with D uncertain. The V end lost 1 base, the J end lost 2 bases, and 5 bases lay between the germline ends. Germline loops: CDR1 MNHNS, CDR2 SASEGT. This CDR3 comprises 13 residues. Here the CDR3 reads CASSEVFQETQYF. The CDR3 coding sequence is TGTGCCAGCAGTGAAGTATTTCAAGAGACCCAGTACTTC.

The chain couples TRBV5-1 to TRBJ2-2; 11 bases agree with TRBD1. CDR1 is SGHRS and CDR2 is YFSETQ in the germline V gene. CDR3 length equals 16 residues. The V and J ends lost 4 bases and 3 bases, in that order; junction bases with no gene match: 5. For the CDR3, the DNA is TGCGCCAGCAGCCCCCGGACAGGGGGCGACACCGGGGAGCTGTTTTTT. Translating gives CASSPRTGGDTGELFF. The variable domain in full, completed from reference TRBV5-1 and TRBJ2-2, reads KAGVTQTPRYLIKTRGQQVTLSCSPISGHRSVSWYQQTPGQGLQFLFEYFSETQRNKGNFPGRFSGRQFSNSRSEMNVSTLELGDSALYLCASSPRTGGDTGELFFGEGSRLTVL.

The chain joins TRBV9 to TRBJ1-2, with 7 bases that match TRBD1. V lost 3 bases to trimming and J lost 1 base; unmatched junction nucleotides: 12. This CDR3 has 17 residues. Germline-derived CDR1 and CDR2 are SGDLS and YYNGEE. The DNA of the CDR3 is TGTGCCAGCAGCGACTTGCCCACGGGACAGCTTAACTATGGCTACACCTTC. Protein product: CASSDLPTGQLNYGYTF.

The J gene is TRBJ1-5, the V gene TRBV4-3, with no clear D. This CDR3 is 16 amino acids long. Germline assignment: CDR1 LGHNA and CDR2 YSLEER. V gave up 0 bases and J gave up 0 bases, with 9 bases separating them. The CDR3 DNA follows: TGCGCCAGCAGCCAAGATTGGAACTTTAGCAATCAGCCCCAGCATTTT. As protein: CASSQDWNFSNQPQHF.

This chain links TRBV19 with TRBJ2-3; D ambiguous. The length of the CDR3 is 14 residues. Germline V gene sequence: CDR1 LNHDA, CDR2 SQIVND (reference sequence). Trimming left V 4 bases short and J 8 bases short, with 16 bases between. In DNA, the CDR3 is TGTGCCAGTAGTAGCCCGATACTTGCGAGTACGCAGTATTTT. Protein product: CASSSPILASTQYF.

The chain joins TRBV2 to TRBJ1-4; no clear D gene. Germline CDR1 reads SNHLY; CDR2 reads FYNNEI. CDR3 length: 16 amino acids. V was clipped by 8 bases and J by 8 bases, with 24 bases between them. The CDR3 spells CASGPYTPTVLEKLFF. The DNA of the CDR3 is TGTGCCAGCGGACCGTACACACCAACAGTCCTGGAAAAACTGTTTTTT. The variable domain in full, completed from reference TRBV2 and TRBJ1-4, reads EPEVTQTPSHQVTQMGQEVILRCVPISNHLYFYWYRQILGQKVEFLVSFYNNEISEKSEIFDDQFSVERPDGSNFTLKIRSTKLEDSAMYFCASGPYTPTVLEKLFFGSGTQLSVL.

Only a few counts were recorded for this clone. The chain carries TRBV19 and TRBJ1-2; D call uncertain. The V end was cut by 5 bases, the J end by 7 bases, with 32 bases between. The CDR3 consists of 19 residues. Germline CDR1 LNHDA, CDR2 SQIVND (reference sequence). This chain's CDR3 is CASSVNLGRRALTWSGYTF. The CDR3 nucleotides are TGTGCCAGTAGTGTCAACCTCGGGAGGAGGGCTTTAACGTGGTCTGGCTACACCTTC.